The next 14 T cell receptor beta chains were all read from a single sample in a study of PD-L1 blockade in urothelial cancer. Repertoires were generated with immunoSEQ multiplex PCR, while TCRdb's copy carries only in-frame clones and drops some. Of about 84,000 clones in the sample, more than 75% were seen once. This specimen consisted of PBMCs, obtained around atezolizumab (anti-PD-L1) treatment. These receptors all come from a man in his 70s with urothelial cancer.

V and J are TRBV9 and TRBJ2-7; D may be TRBD1 (6 bases). Trimming pared 1 base from V and 7 bases from J, leaving 12 bases between. This CDR3 contains 13 residues. From germline, CDR1 is SGDLS and CDR2 YYNGEE. The CDR3 region is CASSVHTTGEQYF. The DNA for the CDR3 is TGTGCCAGCAGCGTACATACTACAGGGGAGCAGTACTTC.

This clone was picked up one time. The chain links TRBV6-4 to TRBJ1-4; 7 bases fit TRBD1. Unmatched junction bases numbered 23, after V lost 6 bases and J lost 7 bases. CDR1 and CDR2 from the germline V gene are MRHNA and SNTAGT. The CDR3 covers 19 residues. Here the CDR3 DNA reads TGTGCCAGCAGGACCAAAGAGGTGGGACAGAGAGGGTTCGGTGAAAAACTGTTTTTT. The encoded protein is CASRTKEVGQRGFGEKLFF.

The table lists this clone with a few counts. The V gene is TRBV5-1, the J gene TRBJ1-1; D might be TRBD1 (5 bases). In germline, CDR1 is SGHRS, CDR2 YFSETQ. The CDR3 extends over 15 amino acids. V was clipped by 1 base and J by 3 bases, with 13 bases between them. In nucleotides, the CDR3 is TGCGCCAGCAGCTTGTTCCCAGGGATGGACACTGAAGCTTTCTTT. Translated: CASSLFPGMDTEAFF.

The chain recombines TRBV4-2 with TRBJ1-2, with no clear D. Looked up from germline, CDR1 is LGHNA and CDR2 is YNFKEQ. V was clipped by 2 bases and J by 0 bases, with 10 bases between them. The CDR3 extends over 15 amino acids. The CDR3, as DNA: TGTGCCAGCAGCCAAAACACACCTCCTAACTATGGCTACACCTTC. It is translated as CASSQNTPPNYGYTF.

This clone was counted a single time. This chain joins TRBV2 and TRBJ2-1, with TRBD2 matching 13 bases. After removal of 6 bases from V and 2 bases from J, the junction contained 7 bases not matched to a gene. Germline CDR1 and CDR2: SNHLY and FYNNEI. The CDR3 sequence is 17 residues long. CDR3 sequence reads: CASRPGLAGRTYNEQFF. The CDR3 region has the DNA TGTGCCAGCAGGCCGGGACTAGCGGGAAGAACCTACAATGAGCAGTTCTTC.

This clone was counted many times. The V call is TRBV18, the J call TRBJ2-2; a weak D match, TRBD2 (5 bases). The V and J ends lost 5 bases and 5 bases respectively, with 9 bases between them. CDR1 and CDR2 (germline): KGHSH, LQKENI. The CDR3 totals 13 residues. The CDR3 bases are TGTGCCAGCTCAACTAGAGAAACCGGGGAGCTGTTTTTT. Its protein is CASSTRETGELFF.

This chain links TRBV7-8 with TRBJ1-3, with 8 bases matching TRBD1. In germline, CDR1 is SGHVS, CDR2 FQNEAQ. With V trimmed by 3 bases and J by 3 bases, 1 base remained unmatched. The CDR3 has 14 residues. The CDR3 DNA is TGTGCCAGCAGCTTGACAGGGGTTGGAAACACCATATATTTT. The encoded protein is CASSLTGVGNTIYF.

The chain carries TRBV10-1 and TRBJ2-5; tentatively, D is TRBD1 (7 bases). Trimming left V 3 bases short and J 2 bases short, with 10 bases between. The CDR3 loop spans 14 amino acids. Per germline, CDR1 WNHNN and CDR2 SYGVQD (reference sequence). In DNA, the CDR3 is TGCGCCAGCAGTGAACAGGGGAGGCAAGAGACCCAGTACTTC. Translation: CASSEQGRQETQYF.

This chain joins TRBV7-8 and TRBJ1-6, with D perhaps matching TRBD1 (6 bases). In germline, CDR1 is SGHVS, CDR2 FQNEAQ. Trimming cost V 2 bases and J 7 bases, with 18 bases left between them. The CDR3 contains 17 residues. The CDR3 here is CASSLMGTPTRNSPLHF. CDR3 bases: TGTGCCAGCAGCTTAATGGGGACACCCACGCGGAATTCACCCCTCCACTTT.

The chain links TRBV6-1 to TRBJ1-2; 10 bases match TRBD1. CDR3 size: 14 residues. V lost 10 bases, J lost 8 bases, and 13 bases stayed unmatched. CDR1 is MNHNS and CDR2 is SASEGT in the germline V gene. This CDR3 reads CATHLRQGARGYTF. The CDR3 nucleotides read TGTGCCACCCATCTCAGACAGGGGGCTAGGGGCTACACCTTC.

The CDR3 nucleotides are TGCAGCGTTGAAGTTGCCGGTTCTCAAGAGACCCAGTACTTC. Translated: CSVEVAGSQETQYF. V and J are TRBV29-1 and TRBJ2-5; D is undetermined. Germline CDR1 reads SQVTM; CDR2 reads ANQGSEA. This CDR3 is 14 amino acids long. The V gene lost 1 base and the J gene lost 2 bases, with 11 bases spanning the gap.

This clone was observed a single time. The rearrangement uses TRBV6-4 and TRBJ2-2; TRBD1 agrees at 8 bases. This CDR3 has 14 amino acids. V was clipped by 6 bases and J by 4 bases; unmatched bases: 4. Germline assignment: CDR1 MRHNA and CDR2 SNTAGT. The CDR3 is CASSQTGATGELFF. Here the CDR3 DNA reads TGTGCCAGCAGCCAGACAGGGGCCACCGGGGAGCTGTTTTTT.

The chain joins TRBV7-8 to TRBJ2-7; the match to TRBD1 covers 8 bases. The J segment lost 4 bases and the V segment lost 3 bases, leaving 8 bases of the junction unmatched. Germline assignment: CDR1 SGHVS and CDR2 FQNEAQ. The CDR3 is 15 amino acids. CDR3 loop: CASSLGAGGSYEQYF. In DNA form, the CDR3 reads TGTGCCAGCAGCTTGGGGGCAGGGGGCTCATACGAGCAGTACTTC.

The chain uses TRBV6-5 and TRBJ2-6, with D tentatively TRBD1 (6 bases). The V gene's germline CDR1 is MNHEY and CDR2 SVGAGI. The CDR3 is made up of 13 amino acids. The ends were cut back, 5 bases at V and 12 bases at J, with 14 bases in the middle. CDR3 in DNA: TGTGCCAGCAGTCAACACAGGGAGAGCGTCCTGACTTTC. The encoded protein is CASSQHRESVLTF.